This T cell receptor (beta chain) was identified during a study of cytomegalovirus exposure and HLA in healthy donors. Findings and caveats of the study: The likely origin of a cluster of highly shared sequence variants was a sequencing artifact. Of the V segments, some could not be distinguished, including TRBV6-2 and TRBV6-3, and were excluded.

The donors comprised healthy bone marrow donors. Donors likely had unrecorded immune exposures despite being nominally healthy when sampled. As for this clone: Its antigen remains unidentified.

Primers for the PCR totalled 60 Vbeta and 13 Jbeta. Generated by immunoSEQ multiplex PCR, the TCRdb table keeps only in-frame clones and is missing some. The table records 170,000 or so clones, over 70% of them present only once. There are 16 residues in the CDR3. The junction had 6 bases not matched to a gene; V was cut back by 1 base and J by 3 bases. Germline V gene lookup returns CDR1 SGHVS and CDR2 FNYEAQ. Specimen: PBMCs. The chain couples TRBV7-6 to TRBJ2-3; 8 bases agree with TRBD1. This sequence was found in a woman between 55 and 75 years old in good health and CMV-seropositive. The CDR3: CASSLGGQGRTDTQYF. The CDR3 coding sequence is TGTGCCAGCAGCTTAGGCGGACAGGGAAGGACAGATACGCAGTATTTT.